The next 21 T cell receptor beta chains were all read from a single sample in a study of T cell changes during pregnancy in multiple sclerosis. The data were produced by immunoSEQ multiplex PCR, yet TCRdb's version contains in-frame clones alone and is incomplete. The sample lists around 40,000 clones; roughly nine tenths were seen once. The sample in question was CD4+ T cells from peripheral blood mononuclear cells, obtained in the third trimester of pregnancy. The receptors originated from a female donor in good health, enrolled as a control in a pregnancy study.

The chain recombines TRBV30 with TRBJ2-7, with 8 nucleotides matching TRBD1. Germline V gene sequence: CDR1 GTSNPN, CDR2 SVGIG (reference sequence). The CDR3 totals 11 residues. V lost 8 bases to trimming and J lost 5 bases; unmatched junction nucleotides: 5. CDR3 residues: CARDRGNEQYF. The CDR3 DNA reads TGTGCCCGAGACAGGGGTAACGAGCAGTACTTC.

This clone has only one observation. This chain uses TRBV5-4 with TRBJ2-1, with TRBD1 matching over 9 bases. This CDR3 has 17 amino acids. V lost 0 bases to trimming and J lost 4 bases; unmatched junction nucleotides: 8. Per the germline V gene, CDR1 is SGHNT and CDR2 is YYREEE (reference sequence). The CDR3 coding sequence is TGTGCCAGCAGCTTGGGCGCCCGGGACAGGGATTACAATGAGCAGTTCTTC. Translating it yields CASSLGARDRDYNEQFF.

The CDR3 loop is CASSGRDRVERGMGEQFF. CDR3 coding DNA: TGTGCCAGTAGTGGCCGGGACAGGGTTGAGCGGGGGATGGGAGAGCAGTTCTTC. The chain couples TRBV19 to TRBJ2-1, with a weak D call TRBD1 (9 bases). Germline V gives CDR1 LNHDA, CDR2 SQIVND (reference sequence). There are 18 residues in the CDR3. V shed 5 bases and J shed 10 bases, with 30 bases lying between them.

The V gene is TRBV2, the J gene TRBJ2-2, with 9 bases matching TRBD1. The CDR3 is 13 amino acids. J was trimmed by 6 bases and V by 4 bases; bases with no gene match: 0. Germline V CDR1 and CDR2: SNHLY, FYNNEI. The DNA of the CDR3 is TGTGCCAGCAGTGGACAGGGGGCCGGGGAGCTGTTTTTT. Protein sequence: CASSGQGAGELFF.

This clone has a handful of counts. The V call is TRBV19, the J call TRBJ2-3, with TRBD2 matching over 9 bases. Germline V gene data show CDR1 as LNHDA and CDR2 as SQIVND (reference sequence). V lost 5 bases to trimming and J lost 2 bases; unmatched junction nucleotides: 14. The CDR3 is made up of 18 amino acids. CDR3 DNA: TGTGCCAGTAGTCCCCGCCCCCCTAGCGGGGTACCCACAGATACGCAGTATTTT. It specifies CASSPRPPSGVPTDTQYF.

The rearrangement joins TRBV19 to TRBJ2-3; D perhaps matches TRBD1 (5 bases). Germline CDR1 is LNHDA and CDR2 is SQIVND (reference sequence). The ends were cut back, 3 bases at V and 3 bases at J, with 10 bases in the middle. This CDR3 region has 14 residues. CDR3 nucleotides: TGTGCCAGTAGTATGGGGCCAGCTACAGATACGCAGTATTTT. This encodes CASSMGPATDTQYF.

This clone was seen only once. The chain employs TRBV5-1 and TRBJ2-7; D uncertain. The CDR3 has 11 residues. The germline V and J ends were trimmed by 3 bases and 2 bases, with 3 bases remaining between them. Germline CDR1 is SGHRS and CDR2 is YFSETQ. The CDR3 protein is CASSSTYEQYF. Here the CDR3 DNA reads TGCGCCAGCAGCTCTACCTACGAGCAGTACTTC.

The chain combines TRBV19 with TRBJ2-5, with D hard to call. V lost 5 bases to trimming and J lost 1 base, with 11 bases between them. CDR3 length: 14 amino acids. Germline values: CDR1 LNHDA, CDR2 SQIVND (reference sequence). For the CDR3, the DNA is TGTGCCAGTAGTTGGAGTCACTTCCAAGAGACCCAGTACTTC. Translating gives CASSWSHFQETQYF. The full variable domain, in which reference TRBV19 and TRBJ2-5 provide the parts outside the CDR3, is DGGITQSPKYLFRKEGQNVTLSCEQNLNHDAMYWYRQDPGQGLRLIYYSQIVNDFQKGDIAEGYSVSREKKESFPLTVTSAQKNPTAFYLCASSWSHFQETQYFGPGTRLLVL.

This clone was seen only a few times. V usage is TRBV28 and J usage is TRBJ1-1, with 8 nucleotides matching TRBD1. Trimming removed 10 bases from V and 1 base from J; junction bases left unmatched: 8. Germline CDR1 and CDR2: MDHEN and SYDVKM. CDR3 length: 14 amino acids. The CDR3 bases are TGTGCCACCTCGGGGACAGGCAAGAACACTGAAGCTTTCTTT. Amino acid sequence: CATSGTGKNTEAFF.

The chain carries TRBV5-1 and TRBJ2-5; D is ambiguous. Germline V gene data show CDR1 as SGHRS and CDR2 as YFSETQ. This CDR3 has 11 amino acids. V gave up 4 bases and J gave up 3 bases, with 4 bases separating them. CDR3 nucleotides: TGCGCCAGCAGCGCGGAAGAGACCCAGTACTTC. Encoded protein: CASSAEETQYF. The full variable domain, completed using reference TRBV5-1 and TRBJ2-5, is KAGVTQTPRYLIKTRGQQVTLSCSPISGHRSVSWYQQTPGQGLQFLFEYFSETQRNKGNFPGRFSGRQFSNSRSEMNVSTLELGDSALYLCASSAEETQYFGPGTRLLVL.

The genes are TRBV18 and TRBJ2-1; TRBD2 matches at 9 bases. V shed 2 bases and J 6 bases; nucleotides not matched to a gene: 11. There are 17 residues in the CDR3. The germline gives CDR1 KGHSH, CDR2 LQKENI. As DNA, the CDR3 is TGTGCCAGCTCACCAATGATAGCGGGGGCCTTCCCCAATGAGCAGTTCTTC. Its protein is CASSPMIAGAFPNEQFF.

The genes are TRBV11-2 and TRBJ1-1, with TRBD1 as a possible D gene (5 bases). Germline assignment: CDR1 SGHAT and CDR2 FQNNGV. With 0 bases removed from V and 3 bases from J, the gap between germline ends came to 8 bases. The CDR3 spans 14 residues. Here the CDR3 DNA reads TGTGCCAGCAGCTTAGACCGCAGGGACACTGAAGCTTTCTTT. As protein: CASSLDRRDTEAFF.

The rearrangement uses TRBV2 and TRBJ2-1; the match to TRBD2 covers 7 bases. Germline CDR1 is SNHLY and CDR2 is FYNNEI. The CDR3 loop spans 13 amino acids. With V trimmed by 8 bases and J by 2 bases, 3 bases remained unmatched. CDR3 sequence (DNA): TGTGCCAGCGGGGGGGTACCCTACAATGAGCAGTTCTTC. Residues: CASGGVPYNEQFF.

This clone has a single count. J is TRBJ2-3 and V is TRBV7-9; D is undetermined. The germline V gene has CDR1 SEHNR and CDR2 FQNEAQ (reference sequence). The CDR3 has 17 amino acids. Trimming stripped 2 bases from V and 2 bases from J, with 17 bases between. The CDR3 region has the DNA TGTGCCAGCAGCTTAAGGCGAGGTAGGCCAGACACAGATACGCAGTATTTT. It specifies CASSLRRGRPDTDTQYF.

Only a few counts were recorded for this clone. V is TRBV20-1 and J is TRBJ1-4; D might be TRBD1 (5 bases). Trimming shortened V by 6 bases and J by 10 bases, and 6 bases separated the two germline ends. This CDR3 is 9 amino acids long. In germline, CDR1 is DFQATT, CDR2 SNEGSKA (reference sequence). The CDR3, as DNA: TGCAGTGCAAGGGGAAAACTGTTTTTT. This sequence encodes CSARGKLFF.

V gene TRBV7-9 combines with J gene TRBJ1-1; a possible D gene is TRBD1 (6 bases). The germline V and J ends were trimmed by 5 bases and 11 bases, with 18 bases remaining between them. CDR3 length equals 13 residues. Germline V gene data show CDR1 as SEHNR and CDR2 as FQNEAQ (reference sequence). DNA of the CDR3: TGTGCCAGCAGCCTAGAATCAGGGGCAGGGGCTTTCTTT. Translated: CASSLESGAGAFF. Supplemented by reference TRBV7-9 and TRBJ1-1, the full variable domain reads DTGVSQNPRHKITKRGQNVTFRCDPISEHNRLYWYRQTLGQGPEFLTYFQNEAQLEKSRLLSDRFSAERPKGSFSTLEIQRTEQGDSAMYLCASSLESGAGAFFGQGTRLTVV.

The rearrangement links TRBV7-3 to TRBJ2-7; TRBD1 aligns across 8 bases. This CDR3 has 14 amino acids. The V segment lost 2 bases and the J segment 4 bases; nucleotides outside the gene matches: 4. From germline, CDR1 is SGHTA and CDR2 FQGTGA. This chain's CDR3 is CASSLGGQGYEQYF. The CDR3 region has the DNA TGTGCCAGCAGCTTAGGCGGACAGGGATACGAGCAGTACTTC. Using reference TRBV7-3 and TRBJ2-7 for the parts outside the CDR3, the full variable domain is GAGVSQTPSNKVTEKGKYVELRCDPISGHTALYWYRQSLGQGPEFLIYFQGTGAADDSGLPNDRFFAVRPEGSVSTLKIQRTERGDSAVYLCASSLGGQGYEQYFGPGTRLTVT.

V and J are TRBV5-4 and TRBJ2-7, with 7 bases fitting TRBD1. J lost 0 bases, V lost 4 bases, and 7 bases had no gene match. CDR1 is SGHNT, CDR2 YYREEE, per germline (reference sequence). CDR3 size: 15 residues. The CDR3 loop is CASSLGQVPSYEQYF. The CDR3 nucleotides are TGTGCCAGCAGCCTTGGACAGGTACCCTCCTACGAGCAGTACTTC.

CDR3 in amino acids: CASSLRLAGSTDTQYF. In DNA, the CDR3 is TGTGCCAGCAGCTTAAGACTAGCGGGGAGCACAGATACGCAGTATTTT. The chain couples TRBV5-4 to TRBJ2-3; TRBD2 agrees at 11 bases. The CDR3 loop spans 16 amino acids. Germline loops: CDR1 SGHNT, CDR2 YYREEE (reference sequence). V lost 2 bases and J lost 0; bases outside the gene matches: 2.

V and J are TRBV5-1 and TRBJ1-1, with D uncertain. Trimming took 4 bases from V and 3 from J, leaving 16 bases between them. The length of the CDR3 is 15 residues. Germline values: CDR1 SGHRS, CDR2 YFSETQ. The CDR3 DNA follows: TGCGCCAGCAGCCCAAGCCCCGGCGGGGACACTGAAGCTTTCTTT. This gives the protein CASSPSPGGDTEAFF.

V gene TRBV5-1 combines with J gene TRBJ2-5; 14 positions agree with TRBD2. The J segment lost 1 base and the V segment lost 0 bases, leaving 2 bases of the junction unmatched. Per germline, CDR1 SGHRS and CDR2 YFSETQ. This CDR3 is built from 17 residues. The CDR3 spells CASSLGGTSGGQETQYF. The CDR3 DNA reads TGCGCCAGCAGCTTGGGAGGGACTAGCGGGGGCCAAGAGACCCAGTACTTC.